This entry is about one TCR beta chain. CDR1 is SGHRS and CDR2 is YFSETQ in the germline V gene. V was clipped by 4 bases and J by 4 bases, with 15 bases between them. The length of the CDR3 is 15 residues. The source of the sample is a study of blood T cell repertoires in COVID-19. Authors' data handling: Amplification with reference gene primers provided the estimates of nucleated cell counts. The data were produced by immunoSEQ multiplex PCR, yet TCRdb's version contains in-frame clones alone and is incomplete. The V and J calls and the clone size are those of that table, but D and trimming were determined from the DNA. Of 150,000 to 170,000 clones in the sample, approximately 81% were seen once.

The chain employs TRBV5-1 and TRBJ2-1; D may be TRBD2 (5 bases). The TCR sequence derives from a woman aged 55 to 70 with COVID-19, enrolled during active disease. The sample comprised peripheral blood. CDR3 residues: CASSNSADSYNEQFF. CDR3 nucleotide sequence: TGCGCCAGCAGCAATAGCGCCGACTCTTACAATGAGCAGTTCTTC.